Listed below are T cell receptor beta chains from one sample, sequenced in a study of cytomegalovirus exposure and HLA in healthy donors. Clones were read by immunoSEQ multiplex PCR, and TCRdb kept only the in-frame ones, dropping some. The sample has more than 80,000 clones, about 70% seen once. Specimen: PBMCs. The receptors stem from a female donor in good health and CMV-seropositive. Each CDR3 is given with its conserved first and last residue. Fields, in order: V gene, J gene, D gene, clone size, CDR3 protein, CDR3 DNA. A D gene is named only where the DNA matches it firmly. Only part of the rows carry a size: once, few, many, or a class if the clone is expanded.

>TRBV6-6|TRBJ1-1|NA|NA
CASNPGNTEAFF
TGTGCCAGCAACCCAGGGAACACTGAAGCTTTCTTT
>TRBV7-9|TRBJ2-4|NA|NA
CASSPYSGEQYF
TGTGCCAGCAGCCCCTATTCAGGCGAACAGTACTTC
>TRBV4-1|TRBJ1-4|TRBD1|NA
CASSQFLTGDEKLFF
TGCGCCAGCAGCCAGTTCCTCACAGGGGATGAAAAACTGTTTTTT
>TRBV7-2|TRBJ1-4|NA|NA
CASSLANSGKLFF
TGTGCCAGCAGCTTAGCCAACAGCGGAAAACTGTTTTTT
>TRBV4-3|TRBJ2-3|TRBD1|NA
CASSQLTPGGGTDTQYF
TGCGCCAGCAGCCAATTAACGCCAGGGGGCGGCACAGATACGCAGTATTTT
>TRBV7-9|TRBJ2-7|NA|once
CASSLWRGEQYF
TGTGCCAGCAGCTTATGGAGGGGCGAGCAGTACTTC
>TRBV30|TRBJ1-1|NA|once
CAFNPERLEAFF
TGTGCCTTCAACCCTGAGAGGCTTGAAGCTTTCTTT
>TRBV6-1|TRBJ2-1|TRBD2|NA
CASSEGERENHEQFF
TGTGCCAGCAGTGAAGGGGAGCGGGAGAACCATGAGCAGTTCTTC
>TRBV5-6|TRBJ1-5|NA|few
CASSPGGGHQPQHF
TGTGCCAGCAGCCCCGGGGGTGGACATCAGCCCCAGCATTTT
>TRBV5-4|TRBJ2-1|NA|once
CASSLAGGRSYNEQFF
TGTGCCAGCAGCTTGGCCGGGGGACGCTCCTACAATGAGCAGTTCTTC
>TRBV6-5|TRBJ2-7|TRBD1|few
CASSYSGTGPYEQYF
TGTGCCAGCAGTTACTCCGGGACAGGGCCATACGAGCAGTACTTC
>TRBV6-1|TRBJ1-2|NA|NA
CASSLGPSSYGYTF
TGTGCCAGCAGTCTAGGCCCTAGCTCGTATGGCTACACCTTC
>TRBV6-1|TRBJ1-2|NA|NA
CASSEIRAGAGYTF
TGTGCCAGCAGTGAAATACGGGCAGGGGCGGGCTACACCTTC
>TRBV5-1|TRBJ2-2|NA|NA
CASSLKETGELFF
TGCGCCAGCAGCTTGAAGGAGACCGGGGAGCTGTTTTTT
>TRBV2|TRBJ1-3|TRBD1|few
CASLGQGSSGNTIYF
TGTGCCAGCTTAGGACAGGGCTCCTCTGGAAACACCATATATTTT
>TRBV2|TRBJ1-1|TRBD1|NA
CASSGQGRGTEAFF
TGTGCCAGCAGTGGACAGGGGAGGGGCACTGAAGCTTTCTTT
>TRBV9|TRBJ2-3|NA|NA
CASSGVRGRGADTQYF
TGTGCCAGCAGCGGCGTGAGGGGGCGCGGGGCAGATACGCAGTATTTT
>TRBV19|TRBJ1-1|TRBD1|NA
CASKNRGKNTEAFF
TGTGCCAGTAAAAACAGGGGGAAGAACACTGAAGCTTTCTTT
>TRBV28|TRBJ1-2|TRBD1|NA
CASSLWGTANYGYTF
TGTGCCAGCAGTTTATGGGGGACAGCTAACTATGGCTACACCTTC
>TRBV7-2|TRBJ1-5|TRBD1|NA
CASSLSGQGSLQPQHF
TGTGCCAGCAGCTTATCAGGACAGGGGAGTTTACAGCCCCAGCATTTT
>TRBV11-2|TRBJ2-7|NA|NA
CASNPPVSYEQYF
TGTGCCAGCAACCCCCCAGTCTCCTACGAGCAGTACTTC
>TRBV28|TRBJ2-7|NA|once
CASSSPVPGEQYF
TGTGCCAGCAGTTCCCCCGTCCCAGGCGAGCAGTACTTC
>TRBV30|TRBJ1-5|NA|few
CAWSEGGEAQPQHF
TGTGCCTGGAGTGAAGGAGGGGAAGCTCAGCCCCAGCATTTT
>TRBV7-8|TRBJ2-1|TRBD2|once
CASSLDPSGRAGEQFF
TGTGCCAGCAGCTTAGACCCCAGCGGGAGGGCCGGGGAGCAGTTCTTC
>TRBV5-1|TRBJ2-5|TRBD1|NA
CASSLTGGYRETQYF
TGCGCCAGCAGCTTAACAGGGGGATACAGAGAGACCCAGTACTTC
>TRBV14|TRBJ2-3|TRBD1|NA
CASSRGTGGWDTQYF
TGTGCCAGCAGCCGCGGGACAGGGGGCTGGGATACGCAGTATTTT
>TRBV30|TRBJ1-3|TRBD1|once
CAWSRDRGSGNTIYF
TGTGCCTGGAGTAGGGACAGGGGCTCTGGAAACACCATATATTTT
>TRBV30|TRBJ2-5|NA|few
CAWSPDSQETQYF
TGTGCCTGGAGTCCGGACAGCCAAGAGACCCAGTACTTC
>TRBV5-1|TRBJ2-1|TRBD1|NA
CASSLAGTGRSEEQFF
TGCGCCAGCAGCTTGGCAGGGACAGGGCGCTCTGAGGAGCAGTTCTTC
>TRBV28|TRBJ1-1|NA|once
CASSLPGGFIEAFF
TGTGCCAGCAGTTTACCAGGCGGGTTCATTGAAGCTTTCTTT
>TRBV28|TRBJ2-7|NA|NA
CASSNPGEQYF
TGTGCCAGCTCGAATCCCGGGGAGCAGTACTTC
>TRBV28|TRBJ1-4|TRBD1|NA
CASSFGAGGREKLFF
TGTGCCAGCAGTTTCGGGGCAGGGGGAAGGGAAAAACTGTTTTTT
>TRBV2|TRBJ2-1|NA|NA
CASSPGYQYNEQFF
TGTGCCAGCAGTCCAGGTTACCAATACAATGAGCAGTTCTTC
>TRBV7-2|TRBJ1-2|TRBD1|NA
CASSNRLGTGEYGYTF
TGTGCCAGCAGCAACCGCCTGGGGACAGGCGAATATGGCTACACCTTC
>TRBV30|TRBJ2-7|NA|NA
CAWRSEQYF
TGTGCCTGGAGGAGCGAGCAGTACTTC
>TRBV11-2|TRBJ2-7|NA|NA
CASQSYEQYF
TGTGCCAGCCAATCCTACGAGCAGTACTTC
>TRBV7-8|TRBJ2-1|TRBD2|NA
CASSLASVSGGYNEQFF
TGTGCCAGCAGCTTAGCGTCGGTTAGCGGGGGTTACAATGAGCAGTTCTTC
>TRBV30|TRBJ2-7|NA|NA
CAWSALREQYF
TGTGCCTGGAGTGCCCTCAGGGAGCAGTACTTC
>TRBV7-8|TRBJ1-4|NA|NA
CASSLGQINEKLFF
TGTGCCAGCAGCTTAGGGCAGATTAATGAAAAACTGTTTTTT
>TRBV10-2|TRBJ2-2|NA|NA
CASSEQRAVGELFF
TGCGCCAGCAGTGAGCAGCGAGCGGTCGGGGAGCTGTTTTTT
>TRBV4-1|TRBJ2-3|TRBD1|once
CASSQDSSGGATDTQYF
TGCGCCAGCAGCCAAGATTCGTCAGGGGGCGCGACAGATACGCAGTATTTT
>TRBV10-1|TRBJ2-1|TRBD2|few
CASNGTSGSNNEQFF
TGCGCCAGCAACGGGACTAGCGGGAGTAACAATGAGCAGTTCTTC
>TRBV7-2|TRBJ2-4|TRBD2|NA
CASSTGLAGGGNIQYF
TGTGCCAGCAGTACGGGACTAGCGGGGGGAGGAAACATTCAGTACTTC
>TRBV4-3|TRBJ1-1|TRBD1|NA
CASSQTQGRTEAFF
TGCGCCAGCAGCCAAACACAGGGGCGCACTGAAGCTTTCTTT
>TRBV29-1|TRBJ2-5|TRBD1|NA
CSVEGRGQDSQTQYF
TGCAGCGTTGAAGGTAGGGGACAGGATAGTCAGACCCAGTACTTC
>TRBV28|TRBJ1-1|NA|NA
CASTEPRTEAFF
TGTGCCAGCACCGAACCGAGGACTGAAGCTTTCTTT
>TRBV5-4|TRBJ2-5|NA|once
CASSRGETQYF
TGTGCCAGCAGCCGGGGGGAGACCCAGTACTTC
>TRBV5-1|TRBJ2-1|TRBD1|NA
CASRSGTVRDNEQFF
TGCGCCAGCAGATCCGGGACAGTCAGGGACAATGAGCAGTTCTTC
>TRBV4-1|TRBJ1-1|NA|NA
CASSQDQGPGTEAFF
TGCGCCAGCAGCCAAGATCAGGGGCCGGGCACTGAAGCTTTCTTT
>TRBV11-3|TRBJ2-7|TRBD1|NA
CASSPGRQGAGEQYF
TGTGCCAGCAGCCCGGGTAGACAGGGGGCAGGTGAGCAGTACTTC
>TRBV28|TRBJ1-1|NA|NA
CASSIPGYTEAFF
TGTGCCAGCAGTATCCCAGGGTACACTGAAGCTTTCTTT
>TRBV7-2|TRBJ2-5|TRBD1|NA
CASSLRAGGIQETQYF
TGTGCCAGCAGCTTAAGGGCAGGGGGCATACAAGAGACCCAGTACTTC
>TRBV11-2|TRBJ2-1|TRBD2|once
CASSSTTVSAGGNEQFF
TGTGCCAGCAGCTCTACGACGGTAAGCGCGGGAGGCAATGAGCAGTTCTTC
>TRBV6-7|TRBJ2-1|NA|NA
CASRPPDAGSGSSYNEQFF
TGTGCCAGCAGGCCCCCGGACGCTGGAAGCGGTAGCTCCTACAATGAGCAGTTCTTC
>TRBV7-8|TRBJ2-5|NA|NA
CASRRELQETQYF
TGTGCCAGCCGTCGTGAACTTCAAGAGACCCAGTACTTC
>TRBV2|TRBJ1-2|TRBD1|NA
CASSVDRGRDYGYTF
TGTGCCAGCAGTGTCGACAGGGGGCGAGACTATGGCTACACCTTC
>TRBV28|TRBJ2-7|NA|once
CASSLASLYEQYF
TGTGCCAGCAGTTTGGCCAGTCTCTACGAGCAGTACTTC